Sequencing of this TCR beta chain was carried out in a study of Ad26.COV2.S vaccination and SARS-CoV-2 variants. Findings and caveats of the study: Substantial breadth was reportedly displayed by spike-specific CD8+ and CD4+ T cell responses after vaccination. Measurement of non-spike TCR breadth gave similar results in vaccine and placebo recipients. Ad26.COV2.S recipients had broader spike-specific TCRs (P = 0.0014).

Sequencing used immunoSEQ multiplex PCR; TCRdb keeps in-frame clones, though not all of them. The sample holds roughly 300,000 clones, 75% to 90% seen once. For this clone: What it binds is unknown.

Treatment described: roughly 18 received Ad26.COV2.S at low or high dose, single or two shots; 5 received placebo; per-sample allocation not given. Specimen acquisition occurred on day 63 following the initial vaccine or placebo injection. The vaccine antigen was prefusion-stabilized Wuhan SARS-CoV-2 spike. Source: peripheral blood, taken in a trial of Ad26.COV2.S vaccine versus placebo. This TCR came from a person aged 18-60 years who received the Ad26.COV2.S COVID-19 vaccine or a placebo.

Here the CDR3 reads CASRGQTRGTDTQYF. For the CDR3, the DNA is TGTGCCAGTAGGGGCCAAACTCGGGGCACAGATACGCAGTATTTT. The rearrangement joins TRBV19 to TRBJ2-3; D is unclear. V was trimmed by 6 bases and J by 1 base, leaving 14 bases between them. CDR3 length: 15 amino acids. Looked up from germline, CDR1 is LNHDA and CDR2 is SQIVND (reference sequence).